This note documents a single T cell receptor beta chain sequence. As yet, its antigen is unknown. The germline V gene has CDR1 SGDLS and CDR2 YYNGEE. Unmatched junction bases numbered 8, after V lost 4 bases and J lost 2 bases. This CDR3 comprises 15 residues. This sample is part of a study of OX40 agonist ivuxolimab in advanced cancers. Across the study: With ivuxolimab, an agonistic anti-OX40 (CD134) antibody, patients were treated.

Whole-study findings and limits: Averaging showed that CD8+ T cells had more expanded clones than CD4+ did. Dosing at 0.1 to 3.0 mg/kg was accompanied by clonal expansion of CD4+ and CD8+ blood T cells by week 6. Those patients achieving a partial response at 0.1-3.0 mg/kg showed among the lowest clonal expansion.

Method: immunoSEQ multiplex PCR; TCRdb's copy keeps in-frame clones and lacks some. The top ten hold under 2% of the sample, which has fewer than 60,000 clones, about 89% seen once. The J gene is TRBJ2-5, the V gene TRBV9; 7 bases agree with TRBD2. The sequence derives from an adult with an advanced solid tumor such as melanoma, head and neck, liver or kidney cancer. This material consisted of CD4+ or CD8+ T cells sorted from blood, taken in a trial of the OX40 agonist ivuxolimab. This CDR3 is CASSPPPGLQETQYF. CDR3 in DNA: TGTGCCAGCAGCCCCCCCCCGGGACTACAAGAGACCCAGTACTTC.